The source of this T cell receptor (beta chain) is a study of T-cell reconstitution after alpha-beta-depleted transplantation in children. For TCRbeta, the library was prepared with unique molecular identifiers. One entry per CDR3 protein, called by TCRdb with MiXCR from the PCR reads. The sample yields 300,000 to 400,000 distinct CDR3 sequences, approximately 23% seen once. Germline CDR1 and CDR2: SEHNR and FQNEAQ (reference sequence). The CDR3 length is 16 residues. Trimming removed 5 bases from V and 0 bases from J; junction bases left unmatched: 3. This clonotype was observed a handful of times. Its antigen is not identified. Findings of the study overall: Expanded clones from the graft, numbering several hundred, reportedly supplied alpha-beta T cells about two months after transplant. Diversity of TCRbeta at day 60 was high in some patients, arising from surviving recipient T cells and thymic progenitors. The main origin of T-cell counts and diversity one year after transplant was newly produced T cells.

This TCR derives from a male patient younger than 18 who had a stem cell transplant for acute lymphoblastic leukemia, so the T cells may come from the graft donor. The chain uses TRBV7-9 and TRBJ2-1; TRBD2 matches 11 bases. Sample: PBMCs, mostly from graft donor cells, taken 180 days after TCRalphabeta/CD19-depleted stem cell transplant. The CDR3 spells CASSPGTSGSYNEQFF. CDR3 nucleotide sequence: TGTGCCAGCAGCCCTGGGACTAGCGGCTCCTACAATGAGCAGTTCTTC.